The T cell receptor (beta chain) described here comes from a study of identifying expanded T cells in peripheral blood. Collection occurred without any documented infections or immune events in donors. Points on this clone: The antigen is undetermined.

This CDR3 spans 14 amino acids. Germline V gene lookup returns CDR1 SEHNR and CDR2 FQNEAQ (reference sequence). Trimming shortened V by 2 bases and J by 7 bases, and 9 bases separated the two germline ends. Study-wide points: Two-week clone count variance significantly increased as total template count grew. Over around two and four weeks, about 15 and 19 clones changed, versus approximately 1.2 between replicates.

The table came from immunoSEQ multiplex PCR; TCRdb's copy has only in-frame clones and leaves some out. This table has around 63,000 clones, about 87% appearing once. Sequencing input: blood. V gene TRBV7-9 combines with J gene TRBJ1-6; D is unclear. This clonotype originated in a person aged 18 to 70 in good health. In nucleotides, the CDR3 is TGTGCCAGCAGCTTAACCTCCGTAAATTCACCCCTCCACTTT. Protein sequence: CASSLTSVNSPLHF.